This T cell receptor (beta chain) was documented in a study of shared clonotypes between healthy human individuals. Study findings and constraints: Few donors restricted represented genetic and exposure-history diversity.

The V gene lost 4 bases and the J gene lost 3 bases, with 8 bases spanning the gap. CDR3 length: 13 amino acids. Germline V gene data show CDR1 as MDHEN and CDR2 as SYDVKM. The authors loaded around 190 ng DNA, some 32,000 T cell genomes, into sorted-subset replicate PCRs. Sequencing used immunoSEQ multiplex PCR; TCRdb keeps in-frame clones, though not all of them. The table lists 1.5 million to 2.5 million clones, less than 95% of them singletons. Of note for this clone: Its antigen remains unknown.

Naive CD8 populations comprised CD45RO-negative cells positively selected for CCR7, excluding terminally differentiated effector memory CD45RA+ cells. The sequence was obtained from a man between 18 and 35 years old in good health. The gene calls are TRBV28 and TRBJ2-3; TRBD2 might be the D (5 bases). The sample consisted of naive CD8+ T cells sorted from blood. The CDR3 nucleotides are TGTGCCAGCAGTTGGACTCAAACAGATACGCAGTATTTT. This translates into CASSWTQTDTQYF.